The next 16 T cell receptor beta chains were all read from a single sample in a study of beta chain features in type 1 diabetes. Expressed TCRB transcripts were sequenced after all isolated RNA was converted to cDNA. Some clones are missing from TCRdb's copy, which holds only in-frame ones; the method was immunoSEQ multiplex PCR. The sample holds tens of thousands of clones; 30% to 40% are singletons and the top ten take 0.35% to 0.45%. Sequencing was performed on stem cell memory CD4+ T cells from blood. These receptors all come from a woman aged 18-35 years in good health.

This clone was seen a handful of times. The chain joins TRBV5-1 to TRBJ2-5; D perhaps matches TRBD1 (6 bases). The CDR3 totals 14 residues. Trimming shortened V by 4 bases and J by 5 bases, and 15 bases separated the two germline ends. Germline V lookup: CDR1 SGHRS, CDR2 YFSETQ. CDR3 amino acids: CASSLNRVGETQYF. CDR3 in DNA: TGCGCCAGCAGCCTCAACAGGGTAGGGGAGACCCAGTACTTC.

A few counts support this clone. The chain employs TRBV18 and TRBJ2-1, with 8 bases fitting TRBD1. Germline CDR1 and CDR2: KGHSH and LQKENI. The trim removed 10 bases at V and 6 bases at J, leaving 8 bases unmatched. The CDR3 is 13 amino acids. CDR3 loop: CATLETGGNEQFF. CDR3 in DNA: TGTGCCACCCTCGAAACAGGGGGCAATGAGCAGTTCTTC.

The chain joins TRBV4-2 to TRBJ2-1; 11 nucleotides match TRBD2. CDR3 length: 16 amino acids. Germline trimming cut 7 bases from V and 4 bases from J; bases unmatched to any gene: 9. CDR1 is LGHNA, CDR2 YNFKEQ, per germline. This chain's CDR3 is CASTHLGTSGYNEQFF. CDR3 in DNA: TGTGCCAGCACCCATCTCGGGACTAGCGGTTACAATGAGCAGTTCTTC.

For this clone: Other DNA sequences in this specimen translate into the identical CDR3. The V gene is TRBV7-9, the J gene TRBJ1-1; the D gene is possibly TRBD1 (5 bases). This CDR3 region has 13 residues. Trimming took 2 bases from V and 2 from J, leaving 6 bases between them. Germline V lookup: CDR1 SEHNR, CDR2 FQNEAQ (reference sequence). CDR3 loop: CASSLTGNTEAFF. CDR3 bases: TGTGCCAGCAGCTTAACAGGTAACACTGAAGCTTTCTTT.

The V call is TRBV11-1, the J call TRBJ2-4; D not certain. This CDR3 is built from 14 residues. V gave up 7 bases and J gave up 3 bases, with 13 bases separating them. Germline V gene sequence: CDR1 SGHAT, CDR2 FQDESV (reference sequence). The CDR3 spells CASTPQASKNIQYF. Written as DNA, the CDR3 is TGTGCCAGCACCCCCCAGGCAAGCAAAAACATTCAGTACTTC.

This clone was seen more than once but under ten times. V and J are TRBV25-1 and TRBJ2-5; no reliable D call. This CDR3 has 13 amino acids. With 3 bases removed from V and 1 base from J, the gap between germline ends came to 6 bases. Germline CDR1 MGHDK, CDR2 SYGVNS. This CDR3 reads CASSDRFQETQYF. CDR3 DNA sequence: TGTGCCAGCAGTGACAGATTCCAAGAGACCCAGTACTTC. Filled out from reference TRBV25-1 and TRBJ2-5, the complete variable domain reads EADIYQTPRYLVIGTGKKITLECSQTMGHDKMYWYQQDPGMELHLIHYSYGVNSTEKGDLSSESTVSRIRTEHFPLTLESARPSHTSQYLCASSDRFQETQYFGPGTRLLVL.

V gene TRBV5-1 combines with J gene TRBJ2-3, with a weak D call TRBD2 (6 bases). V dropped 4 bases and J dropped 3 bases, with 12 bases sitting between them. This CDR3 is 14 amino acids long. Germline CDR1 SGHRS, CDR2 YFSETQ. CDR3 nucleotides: TGCGCCAGCAGCCCCGGTGGGGGGACAGATACGCAGTATTTT. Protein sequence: CASSPGGGTDTQYF.

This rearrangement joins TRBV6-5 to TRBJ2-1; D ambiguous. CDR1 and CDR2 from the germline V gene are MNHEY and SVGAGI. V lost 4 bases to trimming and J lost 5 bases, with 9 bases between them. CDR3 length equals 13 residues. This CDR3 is CASSSTLHNEQFF. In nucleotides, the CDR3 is TGTGCCAGCAGTTCGACTCTCCACAATGAGCAGTTCTTC.

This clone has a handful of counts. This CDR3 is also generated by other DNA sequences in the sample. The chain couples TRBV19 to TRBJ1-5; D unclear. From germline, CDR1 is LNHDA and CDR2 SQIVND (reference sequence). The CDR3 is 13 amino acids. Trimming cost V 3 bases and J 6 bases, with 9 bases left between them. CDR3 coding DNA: TGTGCCAGTAGTATTCAGGAAGGTCAGCCCCAGCATTTT. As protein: CASSIQEGQPQHF.

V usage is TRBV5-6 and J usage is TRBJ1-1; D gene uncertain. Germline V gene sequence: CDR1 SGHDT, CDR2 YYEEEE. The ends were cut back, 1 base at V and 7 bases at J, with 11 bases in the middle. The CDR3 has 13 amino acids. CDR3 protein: CASSLRIESEAFF. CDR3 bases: TGTGCCAGCAGCTTGCGAATAGAAAGTGAAGCTTTCTTT.

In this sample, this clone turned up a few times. The CDR3 coding sequence is TGCGCCAGCAGCTTTCAAGGTCGGGACACCAGCACAGATACGCAGTATTTT. It specifies CASSFQGRDTSTDTQYF. This rearrangement joins TRBV5-1 to TRBJ2-3; possibly TRBD1 for D (6 bases). Deletions cut 2 bases from V and 0 bases from J, with 16 bases between. The CDR3 is made up of 17 amino acids. Germline V gene sequence: CDR1 SGHRS, CDR2 YFSETQ.

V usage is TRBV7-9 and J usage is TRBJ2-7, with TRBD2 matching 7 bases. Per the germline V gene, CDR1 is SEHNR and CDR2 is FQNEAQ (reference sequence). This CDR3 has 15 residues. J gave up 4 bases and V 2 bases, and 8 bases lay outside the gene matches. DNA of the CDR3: TGTGCCAGCAGCTTATCGCGGGGGTCGTGGTACGAGCAGTACTTC. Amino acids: CASSLSRGSWYEQYF. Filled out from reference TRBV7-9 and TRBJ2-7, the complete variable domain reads DTGVSQNPRHKITKRGQNVTFRCDPISEHNRLYWYRQTLGQGPEFLTYFQNEAQLEKSRLLSDRFSAERPKGSFSTLEIQRTEQGDSAMYLCASSLSRGSWYEQYFGPGTRLTVT.

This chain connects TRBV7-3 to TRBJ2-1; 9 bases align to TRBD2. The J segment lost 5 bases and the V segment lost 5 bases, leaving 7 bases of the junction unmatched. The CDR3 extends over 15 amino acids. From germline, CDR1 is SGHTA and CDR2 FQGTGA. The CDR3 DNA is TGTGCCAGCAGCGCCGGGCTAGCGGGACACAATGAGCAGTTCTTC. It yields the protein CASSAGLAGHNEQFF.

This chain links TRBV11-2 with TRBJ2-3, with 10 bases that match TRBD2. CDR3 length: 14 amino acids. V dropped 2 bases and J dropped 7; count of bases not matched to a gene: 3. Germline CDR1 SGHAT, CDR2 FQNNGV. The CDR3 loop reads CASSLLAGENTQYF. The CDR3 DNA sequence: TGTGCCAGCAGCTTACTAGCGGGGGAGAATACGCAGTATTTT.

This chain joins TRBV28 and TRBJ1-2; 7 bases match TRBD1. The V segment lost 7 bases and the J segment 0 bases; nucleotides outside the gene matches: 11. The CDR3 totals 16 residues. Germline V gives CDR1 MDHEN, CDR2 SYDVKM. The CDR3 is CASNVLGTATNYGYTF. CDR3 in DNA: TGTGCCAGCAACGTCCTTGGGACAGCGACTAACTATGGCTACACCTTC.

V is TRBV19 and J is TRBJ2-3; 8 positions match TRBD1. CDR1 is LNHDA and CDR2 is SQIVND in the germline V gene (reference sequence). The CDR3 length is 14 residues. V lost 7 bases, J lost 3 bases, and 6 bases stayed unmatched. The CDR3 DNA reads TGTGCCAGTACCCGGACAGGGCGGACAGATACGCAGTATTTT. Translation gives CASTRTGRTDTQYF.